The 8 T cell receptor beta chains below were found in one sample sequenced in a study of cytomegalovirus exposure and HLA in healthy donors (dated by TCRdb to about 2017). Library method: the immunoSEQ multiplex PCR assay. The multiplex PCR relied on a mix of 60 forward primers for TCR Vbeta segments and 13 reverse primers for TCR Jbeta segments. TCRdb stores this immuneACCESS table with in-frame sequences only. Part of the clones is absent; in the studies checked, under half of the shortfall reflects unresolved V genes, and no reason is known for the rest. The table for this sample lists over 70,000 clones; approximately 80% of them were counted only once. The ten top clones hold 2% to 2.5% of the sample. The specimen sequenced was PBMCs. The source of these receptors is a man in his late teens or twenties in good health and CMV-seronegative.

This chain links TRBV4-2 with TRBJ2-1, with TRBD1 as a possible D gene (6 bases). The CDR3 extends over 15 amino acids. Trimming cost V 2 bases and J 2 bases, with 10 bases left between them. CDR1 is LGHNA, CDR2 YNFKEQ, per germline. Written as DNA, the CDR3 is TGTGCCAGCAGCCAATCCAGGGGCACCTACAATGAGCAGTTCTTC. Translating gives CASSQSRGTYNEQFF.

This chain uses TRBV19 with TRBJ1-3, with unresolved D. With 7 bases removed from V and 0 bases from J, the gap between germline ends came to 13 bases. The CDR3 length is 15 residues. CDR1 is LNHDA, CDR2 SQIVND, per germline (reference sequence). Here the CDR3 reads CASTVTAFSGNTIYF. DNA for the CDR3: TGTGCCAGTACCGTAACAGCCTTCTCTGGAAACACCATATATTTT.

This chain connects TRBV4-2 to TRBJ1-1; the match to TRBD1 covers 7 bases. Trimming removed 2 bases from V and 4 bases from J; junction bases left unmatched: 7. In germline, CDR1 is LGHNA, CDR2 YNFKEQ. The CDR3 consists of 15 residues. This CDR3 reads CASSQRQQGSTEAFF. As DNA, the CDR3 is TGTGCCAGCAGCCAACGTCAACAGGGGAGCACTGAAGCTTTCTTT.

The rearrangement joins TRBV7-6 to TRBJ1-4; D is possibly TRBD1 (6 bases). This CDR3 spans 16 amino acids. Germline CDR1 reads SGHVS; CDR2 reads FNYEAQ. Trimming removed 5 bases at V and 1 base at J, with 14 bases between. The CDR3 protein is CASSPSQQGTNEKLFF. The CDR3 nucleotides read TGTGCCAGCAGCCCGAGCCAACAGGGAACTAATGAAAAACTGTTTTTT.

The V and J genes are TRBV6-5 and TRBJ2-7; weak D call: TRBD1 (6 bases). Germline loops: CDR1 MNHEY, CDR2 SVGAGI. The CDR3 is 14 amino acids. Deletions cut 0 bases from V and 5 bases from J, with 11 bases between. In nucleotides, the CDR3 is TGTGCCAGCAGTTACTCCCGGGACACAGACGAGCAGTACTTC. Protein product: CASSYSRDTDEQYF.

V and J are TRBV6-5 and TRBJ2-1; unclear D gene. This CDR3 spans 14 amino acids. Between the trimmed V and J ends, which lost 5 bases and 2 bases, there was a span of 10 bases. Germline CDR1 and CDR2: MNHEY and SVGAGI. The chain's CDR3 is CASSPYLTYNEQFF. CDR3 nucleotide sequence: TGTGCCAGCAGTCCCTACCTCACCTACAATGAGCAGTTCTTC.

This CDR3 reads CASSQSQGLGNTEAFF. CDR3 coding DNA: TGCGCCAGCAGCCAGTCACAGGGGTTAGGGAACACTGAAGCTTTCTTT. V gene TRBV4-1 combines with J gene TRBJ1-1, with TRBD1 identical over 7 bases. Germline-derived CDR1 and CDR2 are MGHRA and YSYEKL. V lost 3 bases and J lost 1; bases outside the gene matches: 8. CDR3 length: 16 amino acids.

In the case of this clone: Within the sample, other DNA sequences also encode this same CDR3. The chain uses TRBV2 and TRBJ1-1, with 7 bases that match TRBD1. CDR3 length equals 14 residues. Losses at the gene ends were 6 bases for V and 6 bases for J; bases not matched to a gene: 10. Looked up from germline, CDR1 is SNHLY and CDR2 is FYNNEI. CDR3 nucleotide sequence: TGTGCCAGCAGCGAGACAGGGAATGGCGCTGAAGCTTTCTTT. Translation gives CASSETGNGAEAFF.